This T cell receptor (beta chain) was sequenced in a study of T cells in Graves' hyperthyroidism and ophthalmopathy. The wider study: At initial diagnosis, before any treatment had begun, peripheral blood was obtained.

The CDR3 has 15 residues. Germline CDR1 SGHTA, CDR2 FQGTGA. The junction had 8 bases not matched to a gene; V was cut back by 5 bases and J by 5 bases. There are many counts of this clonotype. No antigen is known for it. Findings of the study overall: Separation of ophthalmopathy from stable hyperthyroidism was achieved by a 13 V-J model.

The investigators amplified TCR beta CDR3 regions from RNA transcripts. HTBI primers were employed in a first-round RT-PCR of the TCR CDR3. TCRdb re-derived calls from the multiplex PCR reads in MiXCR, one entry per CDR3 protein. The table lists 250,000 to 300,000 distinct CDR3 sequences, roughly a fifth of them singletons. This TCR was sampled from a man aged 45-65 years with Graves' ophthalmopathy. V and J are TRBV7-3 and TRBJ2-1; 8 bases line up with TRBD2. The sample consisted of blood. This CDR3 reads CASSQRSGRNNEQFF. The CDR3 DNA sequence: TGTGCCAGCAGCCAACGCAGCGGGAGAAACAATGAGCAGTTCTTC.